This passage covers 9 T cell receptor beta chains from one sample sequenced in a study of blood T cell repertoires in COVID-19. Data came from immunoSEQ multiplex PCR; TCRdb stores just in-frame clones and leaves some out. The sample lists about 370,000 clones; around 91% were seen once. The material sequenced was PBMCs or T cells enriched from blood (not recorded which). These receptors were taken from a man between 18 and 35 years old who had recovered from COVID-19.

J is TRBJ1-2 and V is TRBV18; TRBD1 aligns across 8 bases. The CDR3 sequence is 15 residues long. Germline lookup yields CDR1 KGHSH and CDR2 LQKENI. The V gene end was trimmed by 3 bases and the J gene end by 5 bases; junction bases not matched to a gene: 8. Written as DNA, the CDR3 is TGTGCCAGCTCACCCGCTCCGGGACAGGAATATGGCTACACCTTC. Its translation: CASSPAPGQEYGYTF.

The gene calls are TRBV4-3 and TRBJ2-1, with D unresolved. The V end was cut by 0 bases, the J end by 3 bases, with 3 bases between. CDR3 length: 13 amino acids. The germline CDR1 and CDR2 sequences are LGHNA and YSLEER. The CDR3 here is CASSQDFYNEQFF. The CDR3 DNA follows: TGCGCCAGCAGCCAAGACTTCTACAATGAGCAGTTCTTC.

The gene calls are TRBV18 and TRBJ1-5; tentatively, D is TRBD1 (5 bases). The germline V and J ends were trimmed by 3 bases and 5 bases, with 8 bases remaining between them. The CDR3 sequence is 13 residues long. The germline V gene has CDR1 KGHSH and CDR2 LQKENI. CDR3 sequence (DNA): TGTGCCAGCTCACCCTTACAGGATCAGCCCCAGCATTTT. It specifies CASSPLQDQPQHF.

DNA of the CDR3: TGTGCCAGCAGCTTGGGTTTTGCGTGGGAGTCGCTGTTTTTT. The encoded protein is CASSLGFAWESLFF. The V and J genes are TRBV5-5 and TRBJ2-2; tentatively, D is TRBD2 (5 bases). This CDR3 has 14 amino acids. Germline values: CDR1 SGHKS, CDR2 YYEKEE (reference sequence). Trimming took 0 bases from V and 13 from J, leaving 16 bases between them.

This sequence joins TRBV7-2 and TRBJ1-6; 11 bases match TRBD1. Germline V gene sequence: CDR1 SGHTA, CDR2 FQGNSA. The CDR3 extends over 18 amino acids. With V trimmed by 5 bases and J by 4 bases, 10 bases remained unmatched. This chain's CDR3 is CASSVTRDRGKYNSPLHF. Written as DNA, the CDR3 is TGTGCCAGCAGCGTAACGCGGGACAGGGGGAAATATAATTCACCCCTCCACTTT.

The chain combines TRBV7-3 with TRBJ2-1; maybe TRBD1 (6 bases). This CDR3 has 14 residues. From germline, CDR1 is SGHTA and CDR2 FQGTGA. Trimming removed 5 bases from V and 6 bases from J, with 14 bases in between. The CDR3 DNA reads TGTGCCAGCAGCCCATACAGGGTTGGCAATGAGCAGTTCTTC. Protein sequence: CASSPYRVGNEQFF. The variable domain in full, with the rest retrieved from reference TRBV7-3 and TRBJ2-1, is GAGVSQTPSNKVTEKGKYVELRCDPISGHTALYWYRQSLGQGPEFLIYFQGTGAADDSGLPNDRFFAVRPEGSVSTLKIQRTERGDSAVYLCASSPYRVGNEQFFGPGTRLTVL.

The J gene is TRBJ1-5, the V gene TRBV5-1; 9 bases agree with TRBD1. The CDR3 has 15 residues. The ends lost 0 bases at V and 5 bases at J; junction bases unmatched: 3. CDR1 and CDR2 (germline): SGHRS, YFSETQ. For the CDR3, the DNA is TGCGCCAGCAGCTTGGCGACAGGGGGGGATCAGCCCCAGCATTTT. Protein sequence: CASSLATGGDQPQHF.

J is TRBJ2-3 and V is TRBV28, with 8 bases identical to TRBD1. Germline-derived CDR1 and CDR2 are MDHEN and SYDVKM. With 6 bases clipped from V and 3 bases from J, the junction kept 5 bases outside the gene matches. This CDR3 spans 14 amino acids. The CDR3 loop reads CASSQWTGTDTQYF. The CDR3 DNA reads TGTGCCAGCAGCCAATGGACAGGGACAGATACGCAGTATTTT.

This chain's CDR3 is CASSFIRDSQSYEQYF. For the CDR3, the DNA is TGTGCCAGCAGTTTTATCAGGGACAGCCAATCCTACGAGCAGTACTTC. The V gene is TRBV27, the J gene TRBJ2-7; 7 nucleotides line up with TRBD1. V lost 3 bases and J lost 1; bases outside the gene matches: 9. CDR3 length: 16 amino acids. Looked up from germline, CDR1 is MNHEY and CDR2 is SMNVEV (reference sequence).